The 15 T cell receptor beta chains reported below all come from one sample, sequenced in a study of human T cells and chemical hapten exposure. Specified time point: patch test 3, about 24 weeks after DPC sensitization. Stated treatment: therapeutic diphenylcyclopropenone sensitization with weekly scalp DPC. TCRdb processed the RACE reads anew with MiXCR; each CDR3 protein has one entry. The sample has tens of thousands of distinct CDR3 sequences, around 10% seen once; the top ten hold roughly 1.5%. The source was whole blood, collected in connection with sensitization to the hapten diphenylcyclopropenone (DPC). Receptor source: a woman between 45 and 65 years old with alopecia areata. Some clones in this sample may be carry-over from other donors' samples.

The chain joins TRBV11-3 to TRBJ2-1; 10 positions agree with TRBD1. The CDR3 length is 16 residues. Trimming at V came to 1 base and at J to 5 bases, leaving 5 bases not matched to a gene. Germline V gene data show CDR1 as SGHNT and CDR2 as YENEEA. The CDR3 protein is CASSLGRTGGHNEQFF. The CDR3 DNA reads TGTGCCAGCAGCTTAGGGCGGACAGGGGGACACAATGAGCAGTTCTTC.

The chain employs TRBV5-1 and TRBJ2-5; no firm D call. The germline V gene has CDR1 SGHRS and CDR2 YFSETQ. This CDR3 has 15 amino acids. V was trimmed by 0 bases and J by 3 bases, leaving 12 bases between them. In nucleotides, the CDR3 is TGCGCCAGCAGCTTGGTGCCCGGGTATGAAGAGACCCAGTACTTC. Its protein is CASSLVPGYEETQYF. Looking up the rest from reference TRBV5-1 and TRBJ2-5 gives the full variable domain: KAGVTQTPRYLIKTRGQQVTLSCSPISGHRSVSWYQQTPGQGLQFLFEYFSETQRNKGNFPGRFSGRQFSNSRSEMNVSTLELGDSALYLCASSLVPGYEETQYFGPGTRLLVL.

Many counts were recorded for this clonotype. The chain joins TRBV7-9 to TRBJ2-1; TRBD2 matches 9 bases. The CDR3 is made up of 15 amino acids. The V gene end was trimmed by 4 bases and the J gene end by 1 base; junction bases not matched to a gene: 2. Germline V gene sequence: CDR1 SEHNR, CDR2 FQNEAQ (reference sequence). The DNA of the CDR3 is TGTGCCAGCAGCTCCCTAGCGGGATCCTACAATGAGCAGTTCTTC. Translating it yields CASSSLAGSYNEQFF.

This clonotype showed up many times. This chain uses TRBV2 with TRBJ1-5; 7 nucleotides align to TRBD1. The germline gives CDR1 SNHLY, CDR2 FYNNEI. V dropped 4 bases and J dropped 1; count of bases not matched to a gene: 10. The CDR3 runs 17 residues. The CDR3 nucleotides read TGTGCCAGCAGTGTTGAAGGGGGCTGGAACAGCAATCAGCCCCAGCATTTT. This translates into CASSVEGGWNSNQPQHF.

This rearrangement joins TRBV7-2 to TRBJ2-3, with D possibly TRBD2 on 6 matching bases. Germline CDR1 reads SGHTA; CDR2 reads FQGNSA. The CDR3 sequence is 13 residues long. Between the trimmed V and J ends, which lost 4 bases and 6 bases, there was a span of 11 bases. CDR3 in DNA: TGTGCCAGCAGCTCGACACGGGAGGATACGCAGTATTTT. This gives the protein CASSSTREDTQYF.

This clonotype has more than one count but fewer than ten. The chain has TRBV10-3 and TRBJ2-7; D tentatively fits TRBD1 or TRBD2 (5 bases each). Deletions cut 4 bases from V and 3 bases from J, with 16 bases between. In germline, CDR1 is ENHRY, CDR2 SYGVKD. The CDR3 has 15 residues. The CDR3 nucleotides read TGTGCCATCAGTGCGGGGCCCGGGGCCGACTACGAGCAGTACTTC. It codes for CAISAGPGADYEQYF.

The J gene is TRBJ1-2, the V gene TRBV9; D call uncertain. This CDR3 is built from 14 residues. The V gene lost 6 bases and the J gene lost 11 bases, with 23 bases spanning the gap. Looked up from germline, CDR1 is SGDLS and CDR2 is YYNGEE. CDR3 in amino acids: CASTRIPVVRGYTF. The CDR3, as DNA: TGTGCCAGCACACGAATTCCTGTCGTCCGCGGATACACCTTC.

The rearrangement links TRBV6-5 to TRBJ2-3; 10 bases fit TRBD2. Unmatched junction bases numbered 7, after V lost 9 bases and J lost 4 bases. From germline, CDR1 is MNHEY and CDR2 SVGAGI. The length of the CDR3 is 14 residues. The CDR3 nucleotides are TGTGCCAGATACCTAGCGGGGGTTTCAGATACGCAGTATTTT. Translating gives CARYLAGVSDTQYF.

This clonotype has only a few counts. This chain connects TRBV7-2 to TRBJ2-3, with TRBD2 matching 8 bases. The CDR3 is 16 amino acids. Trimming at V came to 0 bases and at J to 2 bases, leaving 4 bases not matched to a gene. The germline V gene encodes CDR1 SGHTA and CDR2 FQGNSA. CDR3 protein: CASSLAASGYTDTQYF. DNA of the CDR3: TGTGCCAGCAGCTTAGCGGCTAGCGGGTACACAGATACGCAGTATTTT.

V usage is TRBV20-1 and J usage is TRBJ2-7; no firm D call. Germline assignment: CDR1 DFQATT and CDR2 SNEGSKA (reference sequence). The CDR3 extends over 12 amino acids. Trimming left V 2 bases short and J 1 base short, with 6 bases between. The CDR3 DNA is TGCAGTGCTAGATTTGGGTCCTACGAGCAGTACTTC. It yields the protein CSARFGSYEQYF.

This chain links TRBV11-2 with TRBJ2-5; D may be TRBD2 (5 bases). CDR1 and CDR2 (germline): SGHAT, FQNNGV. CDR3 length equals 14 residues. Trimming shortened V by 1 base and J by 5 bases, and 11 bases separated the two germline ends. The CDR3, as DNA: TGTGCCAGCAGCTTAGTGGCTAGCAGGGAGACCCAGTACTTC. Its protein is CASSLVASRETQYF.

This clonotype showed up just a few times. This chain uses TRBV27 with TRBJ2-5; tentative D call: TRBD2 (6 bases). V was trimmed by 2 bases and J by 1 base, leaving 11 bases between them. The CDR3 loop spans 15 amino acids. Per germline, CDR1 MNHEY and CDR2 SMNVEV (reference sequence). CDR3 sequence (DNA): TGTGCCAGCAGTTTAAATGGGGGACTCCAAGAGACCCAGTACTTC. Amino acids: CASSLNGGLQETQYF.

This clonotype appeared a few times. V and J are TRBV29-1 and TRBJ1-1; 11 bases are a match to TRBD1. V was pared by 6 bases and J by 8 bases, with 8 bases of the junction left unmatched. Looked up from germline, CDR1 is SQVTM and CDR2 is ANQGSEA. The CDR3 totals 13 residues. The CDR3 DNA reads TGCAGCGTCGGGACAGGGGGGAAATGGGAAGCTTTCTTT. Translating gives CSVGTGGKWEAFF.

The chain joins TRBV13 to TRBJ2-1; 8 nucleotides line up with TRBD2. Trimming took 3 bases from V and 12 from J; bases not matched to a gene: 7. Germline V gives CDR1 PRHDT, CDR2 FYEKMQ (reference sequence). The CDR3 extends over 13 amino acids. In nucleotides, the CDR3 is TGTGCCAGCAGCTTCTTCGGGACTAGACGGCAGTTCTTC. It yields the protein CASSFFGTRRQFF.

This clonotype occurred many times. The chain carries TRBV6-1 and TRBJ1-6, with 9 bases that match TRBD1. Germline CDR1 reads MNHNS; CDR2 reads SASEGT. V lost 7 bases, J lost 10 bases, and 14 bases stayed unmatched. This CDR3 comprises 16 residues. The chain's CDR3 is CASNPQDRGLGSPLHF. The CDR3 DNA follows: TGTGCCAGCAACCCCCAGGACAGGGGCCTTGGATCACCCCTCCACTTT.